What follows describes a single T cell receptor beta chain. Other nucleotide sequences in the sample specify the same CDR3. This sample is drawn from a study of control samples from healthy donors and cancer patients. Measured with immunoSEQ multiplex PCR; TCRdb has only the in-frame clones, and not every one. Among about 130,000 clones listed, roughly 90% were seen once. This CDR3 is 12 amino acids long. Trimming took 0 bases from V and 5 from J, leaving 4 bases between them. The chain joins TRBV12-3 or TRBV12-4 to TRBJ1-1; D ambiguous. The receptor comes from a woman between 50 and 59 years old in good health. The sample taken for sequencing was blood. This chain's CDR3 is CASSLAVTEAFF. The CDR3 DNA reads as TGTGCCAGCAGTTTAGCGGTGACTGAAGCTTTCTTT.